The 4 T cell receptor beta chains in this list originate from one sample, sequenced in a study of beta chain features in type 1 diabetes. Study-level points and caveats: TCRB CDR3s from Type 1 diabetes patients were moderately but significantly shorter in all four CD4+ subsets.

The sequenced template was cDNA made from the entire isolated RNA. Repertoires were generated with immunoSEQ multiplex PCR, while TCRdb's copy carries only in-frame clones and drops some. The sample consists of approximately 600,000 clones, roughly an eighth of them appearing once. These receptors have no identified antigens. Sequencing used naive CD4+ T cells from blood. These receptors were collected from a man aged 25-45 years with type 1 diabetes.

This chain connects TRBV11-3 to TRBJ2-3; maybe TRBD2 (5 bases). Germline V gene lookup returns CDR1 SGHNT and CDR2 YENEEA. Trimming left V 1 base short and J 4 bases short, with 9 bases between. The CDR3 has 14 amino acids. CDR3 amino acids: CASSLGRTSDTQYF. Written as DNA, the CDR3 is TGTGCCAGCAGCTTAGGCAGGACTTCAGATACGCAGTATTTT.

Comments on this clone: A much larger clone is a single base away; this may be a read error. V is TRBV11-3 and J is TRBJ2-5, with D possibly TRBD1 on 6 matching bases. V was cut by 5 bases and J by 5 bases, with 6 bases left in between. The CDR3 is made up of 11 amino acids. Germline V lookup: CDR1 SGHNT, CDR2 YENEEA. CDR3 coding DNA: TGTGCCAGCAGCCAGGGGGAGACCCAGTACTTC. It codes for CASSQGETQYF.

CDR3: CSVVVRADDYGYTF. CDR3 in DNA: TGCAGCGTTGTAGTAAGGGCGGACGACTATGGCTACACCTTC. The rearrangement joins TRBV29-1 to TRBJ1-2; D call uncertain. The CDR3 runs 14 residues. V was cut by 4 bases and J by 3 bases, with 15 bases left in between. Germline V gene data show CDR1 as SQVTM and CDR2 as ANQGSEA.

V usage is TRBV23-1 and J usage is TRBJ2-5; unclear D gene. TRBV23-1 qualifies as an ORF whose function is uncertain. This CDR3 comprises 16 residues. V was clipped by 3 bases and J by 0 bases, with 14 bases between them. The CDR3 is CASSQSRYRYQETQYF. Written as DNA, the CDR3 is TGCGCCAGCAGTCAGTCCCGTTACCGGTACCAAGAGACCCAGTACTTC.